The 31 T cell receptor beta chains listed next were all sequenced from one sample in a study of vaccination effects on CD4 cells after COVID-19. Viral peptide pools were used in the ViraFEST assay to expand antigen-specific CD4+ T cells, and sequencing came afterward. Following 10 days of culture, CD4+ T cells were isolated. PCR confirmed that the person was infected with SARS-CoV-2 between March and December 2020. No antigen has been assigned to these receptors. Assay used: immunoSEQ multiplex PCR; TCRdb lists only in-frame clones, some missing. The sample records 55,000 to 90,000 clones, 73% being singletons. The sequences come from CD4+ T cells from PBMCs cultured with HIV peptides, collected before COVID-19 vaccination. Subset meaning: HIV-1 Nef peptide pool negative control/reference culture. The receptor set was obtained from a human donor who had a prior SARS-CoV-2 infection.

The rearrangement uses TRBV12-2 and TRBJ2-3; TRBD2 was called by the table and not checked on the DNA. TRBV12-2 is listed as a pseudogene. The CDR3 contains 19 residues. The DNA for the CDR3 is TGTGCAAGTCGCTTAGGGGAGGCTAGCGGGGGTCATAGCACAGATACGCAGTATTTT. This codes for CASRLGEASGGHSTDTQYF.

The table lists this clone with a count of one. The chain couples TRBV2 to TRBJ1-5; D might be TRBD1 (5 bases). The CDR3 has 15 residues. The germline V and J ends were trimmed by 4 bases and 2 bases, with 12 bases remaining between them. CDR1 SNHLY and CDR2 FYNNEI come from the germline V gene. CDR3: CASSVQGRGNQPQHF. As DNA, the CDR3 is TGTGCCAGCAGTGTGCAGGGTCGGGGCAATCAGCCCCAGCATTTT.

This clone was counted only a few times. The rearrangement joins TRBV27 to TRBJ2-7; 13 bases fit TRBD2. CDR3 size: 14 residues. Trimming removed 5 bases from V and 6 bases from J; junction bases left unmatched: 4. In germline, CDR1 is MNHEY, CDR2 SMNVEV (reference sequence). The CDR3 here is CASSKLAGGLEQYF. For the CDR3, the DNA is TGTGCCAGCAGTAAACTAGCGGGGGGGCTCGAGCAGTACTTC.

V usage is TRBV29-1 and J usage is TRBJ1-4, with D possibly matching TRBD1 (6 bases). V lost 0 bases, J lost 7 bases, and 9 bases lay in between. CDR1 is SQVTM and CDR2 is ANQGSEA in the germline V gene. The CDR3 covers 13 residues. The CDR3 spells CSVEDPGVEKLFF. The CDR3, as DNA: TGCAGCGTTGAAGACCCAGGGGTTGAAAAACTGTTTTTT. The variable domain in full, completed from reference TRBV29-1 and TRBJ1-4, reads SAVISQKPSRDICQRGTSLTIQCQVDSQVTMMFWYRQQPGQSLTLIATANQGSEATYESGFVIDKFPISRPNLTFSTLTVSNMSPEDSSIYLCSVEDPGVEKLFFGSGTQLSVL.

The CDR3 sequence is CASSLGGQRILPGGYTF. The CDR3 DNA sequence: TGTGCCAGCAGCTTGGGGGGACAGCGGATCTTGCCGGGAGGCTACACCTTC. The V gene is TRBV5-4, the J gene TRBJ1-2; 7 bases map to TRBD1. Germline trimming cut 0 bases from V and 8 bases from J; bases unmatched to any gene: 16. Germline-derived CDR1 and CDR2 are SGHNT and YYREEE (reference sequence). CDR3 size: 17 residues.

Regarding this clone: One junction end disagrees with the germline gene, perhaps due to a read error. V and J are TRBV28 and TRBJ2-7; 8 bases match TRBD1. Germline loops: CDR1 MDHEN, CDR2 SYDVKM. This CDR3 has 12 amino acids. The CDR3 loop reads CASSRGRYGQYF. For the CDR3, the DNA is TGTGCCAGCAGCAGGGGGCGATACGGGCAGTACTTC.

This clone was recorded a few times. The chain carries TRBV6-2 or TRBV6-3 and TRBJ2-7, with TRBD2 identical over 12 bases. V gave up 6 bases and J gave up 0 bases; unmatched junction bases: 12. Germline values: CDR1 MNHEY, CDR2 SVGEGT. The CDR3 sequence is 18 residues long. CDR3 protein: CASSPTSGRPYISYEQYF. The CDR3 DNA reads TGTGCCAGCAGCCCGACTAGCGGGAGACCATATATCTCCTACGAGCAGTACTTC.

The chain links TRBV7-2 to TRBJ2-1, with 9 bases fitting TRBD1. Per the germline V gene, CDR1 is SGHTA and CDR2 is FQGNSA. The CDR3 extends over 16 amino acids. The V and J ends lost 3 bases and 5 bases, in that order; junction bases with no gene match: 8. In DNA, the CDR3 is TGTGCCAGCAGCTTTTCGGGACAGGGTGGGCACAATGAGCAGTTCTTC. Translation: CASSFSGQGGHNEQFF.

CDR3 sequence (DNA): TGCAGTGCTAGTCCCGGGACAGGTAATGAAGAGACCCAGTACTTC. Translating gives CSASPGTGNEETQYF. The rearrangement links TRBV20-1 to TRBJ2-5, with 8 bases identical to TRBD1. The CDR3 totals 15 residues. Germline lookup yields CDR1 DFQATT and CDR2 SNEGSKA (reference sequence). Trimming at V came to 3 bases and at J to 3 bases, leaving 9 bases not matched to a gene.

The chain joins TRBV24-1 to TRBJ1-1; D gene ambiguous. V lost 1 base and J lost 2, with 13 bases in between. CDR3 length: 16 residues. Germline CDR1 reads KGHDR; CDR2 reads SFDVKD. As DNA, the CDR3 is TGTGCCACCAGTGATTTCCGGTCGGCGGGAAACACTGAAGCTTTCTTT. This codes for CATSDFRSAGNTEAFF.

Remarks on this clone: The same CDR3 is also encoded by other DNA sequences in this sample. The chain joins TRBV6-1 to TRBJ2-5; D is perhaps TRBD2 (5 bases). There are 14 residues in the CDR3. Germline CDR1 reads MNHNS; CDR2 reads SASEGT. Between the trimmed V and J ends, which lost 0 bases and 2 bases, there was a span of 7 bases. The chain's CDR3 is CASSEATGQETQYF. For the CDR3, the DNA is TGTGCCAGCAGTGAAGCTACGGGACAAGAGACCCAGTACTTC.

The rearrangement joins TRBV9 to TRBJ2-1; D is ambiguous. The CDR3 consists of 14 residues. Trimming removed 2 bases at V and 0 bases at J, with 6 bases between. Germline-derived CDR1 and CDR2 are SGDLS and YYNGEE. This chain's CDR3 is CASSVGLSYNEQFF. The CDR3 nucleotides are TGTGCCAGCAGCGTTGGTCTCTCCTACAATGAGCAGTTCTTC.

The chain links TRBV20-1 to TRBJ2-4; possible D gene TRBD1, 6 bases. CDR3 length: 11 amino acids. Germline V gives CDR1 DFQATT, CDR2 SNEGSKA (reference sequence). V was clipped by 6 bases and J by 7 bases, with 10 bases between them. The CDR3 DNA reads TGCAGTGCGCAGGGGATGAACATTCAGTACTTC. Protein: CSAQGMNIQYF.

The V call is TRBV6-5, the J call TRBJ2-7, with D perhaps matching TRBD1 or TRBD2 (5 bases each). CDR3 length: 13 residues. Germline V lookup: CDR1 MNHEY, CDR2 SVGAGI. V lost 8 bases to trimming and J lost 3 bases, with 14 bases between them. CDR3 nucleotide sequence: TGTGCCAGCGCCTCAGGGAGATACTACGAGCAGTACTTC. It is translated as CASASGRYYEQYF.

The chain links TRBV10-3 to TRBJ1-6; 7 bases line up with TRBD1. CDR1 and CDR2 (germline): ENHRY, SYGVKD. The CDR3 sequence is 14 residues long. Trimming at V came to 6 bases and at J to 6 bases, leaving 5 bases not matched to a gene. The CDR3 sequence: CAIRPGQPNSPLHF. The CDR3 DNA reads TGTGCCATCAGGCCGGGACAGCCTAATTCACCCCTCCACTTT.

The chain couples TRBV6-5 to TRBJ1-1; no definite D call. Germline CDR1 MNHEY, CDR2 SVGAGI. The CDR3 covers 11 residues. Trimming removed 2 bases from V and 10 bases from J, with 8 bases in between. The DNA of the CDR3 is TGTGCCAGCAGTTACCCCCCGACAGCTTTCTTT. Translated: CASSYPPTAFF.

This clone has only one observation. The chain joins TRBV12-3 or TRBV12-4 to TRBJ2-7, with D perhaps TRBD1 (6 bases). Between the trimmed V and J ends, which lost 5 bases and 6 bases, there was a span of 11 bases. The CDR3 sequence is 12 residues long. This chain's CDR3 is CASSPDSREQYF. The DNA of the CDR3 is TGTGCCAGCAGTCCGGACAGTCGCGAGCAGTACTTC.

The genes are TRBV4-2 and TRBJ2-4; D call uncertain. Trimming took 1 base from V and 3 from J, leaving 7 bases between them. This CDR3 has 14 residues. Germline-derived CDR1 and CDR2 are LGHNA and YNFKEQ. CDR3 nucleotides: TGTGCCAGCAGCCAAGTAGGAAGCAAAAACATTCAGTACTTC. It specifies CASSQVGSKNIQYF.

This chain joins TRBV30 and TRBJ1-4; D might be TRBD1 (6 bases). The germline V gene encodes CDR1 GTSNPN and CDR2 SVGIG (reference sequence). This CDR3 spans 14 amino acids. The V and J ends lost 2 bases and 5 bases respectively, with 12 bases between them. The CDR3 is CAWSSRGANEKLFF. The CDR3 coding sequence is TGTGCCTGGAGTAGCCGGGGGGCAAATGAAAAACTGTTTTTT. The whole variable domain, filled in from reference TRBV30 and TRBJ1-4, reads SQTIHQWPATLVQPVGSPLSLECTVEGTSNPNLYWYRQAAGRGLQLLFYSVGIGQISSEVPQNLSASRPQDRQFILSSKKLLLSDSGFYLCAWSSRGANEKLFFGSGTQLSVL.

The chain couples TRBV11-3 to TRBJ2-7; D not resolved. The CDR3 contains 14 residues. V lost 2 bases and J lost 4, with 12 bases in between. Looked up from germline, CDR1 is SGHNT and CDR2 is YENEEA. This CDR3 reads CASSLRFLSYEQYF. For the CDR3, the DNA is TGTGCCAGCAGCTTACGCTTCTTGTCGTACGAGCAGTACTTC.

The V call is TRBV7-4, the J call TRBJ2-7; 10 nucleotides align to TRBD2. J was trimmed by 0 bases and V by 3 bases; bases with no gene match: 8. The CDR3 totals 17 residues. Germline V gene lookup returns CDR1 SGHVT and CDR2 SQSDAQ. This CDR3 is CASSFRLAGDISYEQYF. The DNA for the CDR3 is TGTGCCAGCAGCTTTAGACTAGCGGGCGACATCTCCTACGAGCAGTACTTC.

The chain's CDR3 is CASRSLAYTGELFF. The CDR3 coding sequence is TGTGCCAGCAGATCCTTAGCGTATACCGGGGAGCTGTTTTTT. The rearrangement links TRBV3-1 (or the pseudogene TRBV3-2) to TRBJ2-2, with D perhaps TRBD2 (5 bases). Per germline, CDR1 LGHDT and CDR2 YNNKEL (reference sequence). The CDR3 extends over 14 amino acids. V was clipped by 6 bases and J by 5 bases, with 13 bases between them.

This chain links TRBV9 with TRBJ1-4; D unclear. The CDR3 is 15 residues long. The germline V and J ends were trimmed by 0 bases and 5 bases, with 11 bases remaining between them. Germline CDR1 reads SGDLS; CDR2 reads YYNGEE. For the CDR3, the DNA is TGTGCCAGCAGCGTAGGCATAGCTACAAATGAAAAACTGTTTTTT. It encodes CASSVGIATNEKLFF. Looking up the rest from reference TRBV9 and TRBJ1-4 gives the full variable domain: DSGVTQTPKHLITATGQRVTLRCSPRSGDLSVYWYQQSLDQGLQFLIQYYNGEERAKGNILERFSAQQFPDLHSELNLSSLELGDSALYFCASSVGIATNEKLFFGSGTQLSVL.

The chain links TRBV10-3 to TRBJ2-7; 7 bases agree with TRBD1. The CDR3 covers 17 residues. Germline V CDR1 and CDR2: ENHRY, SYGVKD. The V segment lost 4 bases and the J segment 2 bases; nucleotides outside the gene matches: 14. This CDR3 is CAISGIQQGRTAYEQYF. CDR3 in DNA: TGTGCCATCAGTGGTATACAACAGGGGCGGACGGCCTACGAGCAGTACTTC.

The chain employs TRBV9 and TRBJ2-5; TRBD2 aligns across 8 bases. The CDR3 is 15 residues long. In germline, CDR1 is SGDLS, CDR2 YYNGEE. With 3 bases clipped from V and 5 bases from J, the junction kept 9 bases outside the gene matches. The CDR3 DNA is TGTGCCAGCAGCGCAGATTTGCGGGGGGCCGAGACCCAGTACTTC. Residues: CASSADLRGAETQYF.

CDR3 protein: CASSREEGLQPQHF. In DNA form, the CDR3 reads TGTGCCAGCAGCAGGGAGGAGGGACTTCAGCCCCAGCATTTT. The rearrangement links TRBV21-1 to TRBJ1-5. TRBV21-1 is a known pseudogene. The CDR3 totals 14 residues.

The CDR3 DNA reads TGTGCCAGCAGCCCCTCGGGCACAAAAGAGACCCAGTACTTC. Translation gives CASSPSGTKETQYF. This chain links TRBV5-4 with TRBJ2-5; D gene ambiguous. In germline, CDR1 is SGHNT, CDR2 YYREEE (reference sequence). The CDR3 totals 14 residues. Trimming took off 4 bases at V and 3 bases at J, with 13 bases between the two ends.

The J gene is TRBJ1-2, the V gene TRBV27, with a tentative D call TRBD1 (6 bases). The V gene's germline CDR1 is MNHEY and CDR2 SMNVEV (reference sequence). Trimming took 0 bases from V and 4 from J, leaving 12 bases between them. This CDR3 has 15 residues. CDR3 DNA: TGTGCCAGCAGTTTATCGTCGGGGGGCAGCTATGGCTACACCTTC. The encoded protein is CASSLSSGGSYGYTF.

Regarding this clone: Different DNA sequences within this sample yield the same CDR3. The chain couples TRBV5-1 to TRBJ1-1; D might be TRBD1 (6 bases). CDR3 length: 14 amino acids. Germline CDR1 reads SGHRS; CDR2 reads YFSETQ. V lost 3 bases, J lost 1 base, and 10 bases lay in between. The chain's CDR3 is CASSSGQPNTEAFF. The CDR3 DNA reads as TGCGCCAGCAGCTCGGGACAACCGAACACTGAAGCTTTCTTT.

This clone was counted once. This chain joins TRBV6-5 and TRBJ2-7, with D perhaps TRBD2 (7 bases). With 2 bases removed from V and 0 bases from J, the gap between germline ends came to 11 bases. The V gene's germline CDR1 is MNHEY and CDR2 SVGAGI. The CDR3 covers 15 residues. The chain's CDR3 is CASSYGGGRSYEQYF. The CDR3 bases are TGTGCCAGCAGTTACGGCGGGGGCCGCTCCTACGAGCAGTACTTC.

This chain links TRBV20-1 with TRBJ1-2; 7 nucleotides match TRBD1. V lost 3 bases to trimming and J lost 4 bases; unmatched junction nucleotides: 14. The CDR3 has 16 residues. Germline CDR1 and CDR2: DFQATT and SNEGSKA (reference sequence). The CDR3 sequence is CSASEAPFAGGYGYTF. The CDR3 DNA sequence: TGCAGTGCTAGTGAAGCACCGTTTGCAGGGGGCTATGGCTACACCTTC.